Listed below are T cell receptor beta chains from one sample, sequenced in a study of shared clonotypes between healthy human individuals. Method: immunoSEQ multiplex PCR; TCRdb's copy keeps in-frame clones and lacks some. The repertoire holds some 1,100,000 clones, with around 78% as singletons. Material for sequencing was memory CD4+ T cells from PBMCs. All receptors derive from a man between 18 and 35 years old in good health. Some clones in this sample may be carry-over from other donors' samples. CDR3s leave out the opening cysteine and the closing phenylalanine or tryptophan. Clone size, where shown, is once, few, many, or a class for clones that have expanded.

size | length | J | V | CDR3
few | 11 | TRBJ2-5 | TRBV7-2 | ASSLVVQETQY
- | 12 | TRBJ1-4 | TRBV5-5 | ASSLSAGTGKLF
many | 12 | TRBJ2-2 | TRBV27 | ASSLPDNTGELF
once | 11 | TRBJ1-1 | TRBV6-1 | ASSGQMNTEAF
- | 15 | TRBJ2-7 | TRBV4-3 | ASSLRLGTGRSFEQY
- | 11 | TRBJ1-2 | TRBV6-5 | ASSVTGNYGYT
- | 12 | TRBJ2-3 | TRBV19 | ASSRDIYTDTQY
- | 13 | TRBJ2-1 | TRBV6-4 | ATPPPASGPPGQF
few | 12 | TRBJ1-5 | TRBV6-6 | ASRTGTGNQPQH
- | 13 | TRBJ2-3 | TRBV29-1 | SVLNLKTSTDTQY
- | 13 | TRBJ2-1 | TRBV28 | ASSPTSGRVYEQF
- | 11 | TRBJ2-5 | TRBV29-1 | SVEQGTGETQY
- | 12 | TRBJ2-7 | TRBV27 | ASTQSWGSYEQY
- | 13 | TRBJ1-1 | TRBV9 | ASSPSGDRRTEAF
few | 14 | TRBJ2-1 | TRBV7-6 | ASSDRPGQRLNEQF
- | 8 | TRBJ2-1 | TRBV29-1 | SVRINEQF
- | 12 | TRBJ2-7 | TRBV11-2 | ASSLRQGTYEQY
- | 12 | TRBJ2-6 | TRBV6-6 | AGTGISGANVLT
- | 13 | TRBJ1-6 | TRBV28 | ASSPPPGGHSPLH
- | 11 | TRBJ1-2 | TRBV4-3 | ASSRQRLGGYT
- | 11 | TRBJ1-1 | TRBV25-1 | ASSEGTITEAF
- | 13 | TRBJ2-7 | TRBV5-4 | ASSLSGGTTYEQY
- | 13 | TRBJ1-5 | TRBV28 | ASSLFSYSNQPQH
once | 13 | TRBJ2-7 | TRBV7-9 | ASSLASGRWYEQY
- | 12 | TRBJ1-1 | TRBV5-1 | ASSLAYGNTEAF
- | 10 | TRBJ1-2 | TRBV29-1 | SVEGGSYGYT
- | 14 | TRBJ2-1 | TRBV6-5 | ASSYLSGGGNNEQF
many | 9 | TRBJ1-1 | TRBV28 | ASSLAGEGF
- | 11 | TRBJ1-1 | TRBV7-2 | ASSFTGGTEAF
few | 12 | TRBJ1-1 | TRBV19 | ASSPGGDRFEAF
- | 11 | TRBJ1-1 | TRBV5-6 | ASSLGQATEAF
- | 14 | TRBJ1-3 | TRBV25-1 | ASSEYRQGGGNTIY
once | 14 | TRBJ1-1 | TRBV27 | ASSLSSAARNTEAF
- | 12 | TRBJ1-1 | TRBV9 | ASSALNTGTEAF
- | 16 | TRBJ1-5 | TRBV27 | ASSSRPAFPYSNQPQH
- | 15 | TRBJ1-3 | TRBV4-1 | ASSPRSSLDSGNTIY
- | 12 | TRBJ1-4 | TRBV27 | ASSVNRAGEKLF
- | 13 | TRBJ2-5 | TRBV4-3 | ASSQSTSGAGTQY
- | 10 | TRBJ2-5 | TRBV28 | ATSDTTETQY
- | 12 | TRBJ1-2 | TRBV9 | ASSVSRGSGGYT
few | 11 | TRBJ1-2 | TRBV5-1 | ASSLEGISGYT
- | 13 | - | TRBV7-6 | ASSLGLAGGYEQY
- | 12 | TRBJ2-7 | TRBV18 | ASSSPGTTYEQY
- | 13 | TRBJ2-6 | TRBV30 | AWSVHISGANVLT
- | 14 | TRBJ2-1 | TRBV18 | ASQIRLAVTNNEQF
- | 13 | TRBJ2-7 | TRBV27 | ASSLVPDSSYEQY
- | 13 | TRBJ1-2 | TRBV5-6 | ASLWGGGPAYGYT
- | 13 | TRBJ1-2 | TRBV27 | ASSFGQGGHYGYT
- | 12 | TRBJ1-2 | TRBV5-1 | ASSLDTGDYGYT
- | 14 | TRBJ1-3 | TRBV27 | ASSLRTGVSGNTIY
- | 12 | TRBJ1-3 | TRBV5-1 | ASSETGLGNTIY
few | 14 | TRBJ1-1 | TRBV9 | ASSPRGGGGTIEAF
once | 13 | TRBJ1-1 | TRBV7-3 | ASSTGQGDNTEAF
- | 14 | TRBJ1-3 | TRBV7-9 | ASSPPEIYTGNTIY
- | 14 | TRBJ2-2 | TRBV18 | ASSPNRAPNTGELF
- | 14 | TRBJ1-4 | TRBV5-1 | ASSLVAGFGLGKLF
- | 15 | TRBJ2-1 | TRBV9 | ASTVGISGSSYNEQF